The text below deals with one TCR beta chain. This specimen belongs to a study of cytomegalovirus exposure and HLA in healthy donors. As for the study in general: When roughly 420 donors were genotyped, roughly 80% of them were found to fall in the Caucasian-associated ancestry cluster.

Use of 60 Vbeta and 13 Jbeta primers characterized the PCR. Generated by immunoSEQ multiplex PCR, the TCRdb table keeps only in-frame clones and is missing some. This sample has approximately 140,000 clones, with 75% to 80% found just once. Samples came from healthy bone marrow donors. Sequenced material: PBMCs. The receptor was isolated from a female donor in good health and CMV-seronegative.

The CDR3 DNA follows: TGTGCCAGTACCGACCAGGGGAGAGCTAACTATGGCTACACCTTC. Translating it yields CASTDQGRANYGYTF. The chain employs TRBV19 and TRBJ1-2, with D possibly being TRBD1 (6 bases). Per the germline V gene, CDR1 is LNHDA and CDR2 is SQIVND (reference sequence). The CDR3 consists of 15 residues. V shed 7 bases and J shed 0 bases, with 15 bases lying between them.